The source of this T cell receptor (beta chain) is a study of blood T cell repertoires in COVID-19. Study as a whole: There were acute and convalescent COVID-19 samples, and they came from the United States, Italy and Spain.

This clone was seen a single time. Clones were read by immunoSEQ multiplex PCR, and TCRdb kept only the in-frame ones, dropping some. The sample has roughly 120,000 clones, 76% seen once. The germline CDR1 and CDR2 sequences are GTSNPN and SVGIG (reference sequence). Trimming cost V 2 bases and J 6 bases, with 19 bases left between them. The CDR3 is 15 amino acids. The sample taken for sequencing was peripheral blood. This TCR was recovered from a woman aged 80 or older with acute or convalescent COVID-19. The genes are TRBV30 and TRBJ1-2; tentatively, D is TRBD1 (5 bases). The CDR3 DNA follows: TGTGCCTGGAGTAGAACAGGCCGAGTGTCTAATGGCTACACCTTC. Amino acids: CAWSRTGRVSNGYTF.